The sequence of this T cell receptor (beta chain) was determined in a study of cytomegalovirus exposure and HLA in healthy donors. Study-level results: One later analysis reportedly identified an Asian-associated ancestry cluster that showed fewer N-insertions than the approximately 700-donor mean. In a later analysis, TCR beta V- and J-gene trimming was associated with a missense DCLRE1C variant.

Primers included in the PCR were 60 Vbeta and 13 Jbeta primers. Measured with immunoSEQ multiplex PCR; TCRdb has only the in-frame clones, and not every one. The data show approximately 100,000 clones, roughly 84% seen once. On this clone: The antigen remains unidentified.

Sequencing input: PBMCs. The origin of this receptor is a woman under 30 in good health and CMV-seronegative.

CDR3 residues: CASSHVGTKADTQYF. The CDR3 DNA is TGTGCCAGCAGCCACGTCGGGACTAAAGCAGATACGCAGTATTTT. V is TRBV11-2 and J is TRBJ2-3; TRBD2 agrees at 7 bases. Germline assignment: CDR1 SGHAT and CDR2 FQNNGV. The CDR3 runs to 15 residues. Unmatched junction bases numbered 9, after V lost 5 bases and J lost 4 bases. The entire variable domain, with the rest obtained from reference TRBV11-2 and TRBJ2-3, is as follows: EAGVAQSPRYKIIEKRQSVAFWCNPISGHATLYWYQQILGQGPKLLIQFQNNGVVDDSQLPKDRFSAERLKGVDSTLKIQPAKLEDSAVYLCASSHVGTKADTQYFGPGTRLTVL.